This T cell receptor (beta chain) was found in a study of vaccination and CD4 T cells after COVID-19. Between the trimmed V and J ends, which lost 6 bases and 2 bases, there was a span of 16 bases. This CDR3 is 16 amino acids long. Germline V gene data show CDR1 as MNHNS and CDR2 as SASEGT. This clonotype came up once. Its target is not known. Treatment noted: approximately 9-day PBMC culture with coronavirus spike peptide pools or control peptides (ViraFEST assay). Study-level results: Convalescent patients' median share of reactive clones seen only post-vaccination was approximately 85%.

Oncomine TCR Beta short-read sequencing was applied to DNA from cultured CD4+ T cells. Each CDR3 protein gets one entry after TCRdb re-called the PCR reads with MiXCR. The profile shows some 12,000 distinct CDR3 sequences, 45% to 55% of them singletons. This chain joins TRBV6-1 and TRBJ2-2; D possibly corresponds to TRBD1 (5 bases). The TCR sequence derives from a human donor who had recovered from COVID-19. Sample: CD4+ T cells from blood, cultured in vitro. CDR3 nucleotides: TGTGCCAGCAGAGGTACATGGGGCTTTAACACCGGGGAGCTGTTTTTT. Its protein is CASRGTWGFNTGELFF.